This T cell receptor beta chain was sequenced during a study of Ad26.COV2.S vaccination and SARS-CoV-2 variants. Notes on the study in general: Reported post-vaccination CD8+ and CD4+ T cell responses to spike showed substantial breadth.

This CDR3 spans 15 amino acids. CDR1 is KGHSH and CDR2 is LQKENI in the germline V gene. The V end was cut by 3 bases, the J end by 6 bases, with 14 bases between. Described treatment: some 20 received Ad26.COV2.S at low or high dose, single or two shots; about 5 received placebo; per-sample allocation not given. Collection of the samples took place on day 63 after the first injection of vaccine or placebo. Boston hosted the donor, who was an adult aged 18-55 years. Method: immunoSEQ multiplex PCR; TCRdb's copy keeps in-frame clones and lacks some. This sample carries 450,000 to 550,000 clones, about 91% of them seen once, and the ten largest clones take over 2.5%. About this clone itself: Its target is not known.

Sequencing used peripheral blood, obtained in a trial of Ad26.COV2.S vaccine versus placebo. The TCR sequence derives from a person between 18 and 65 years old who received the Ad26.COV2.S COVID-19 vaccine or a placebo. The V call is TRBV18, the J call TRBJ2-2; no clear D gene. The CDR3 sequence is CASSPLGRSAGELFF. In DNA form, the CDR3 reads TGTGCCAGCTCACCGCTCGGCAGGTCCGCCGGGGAGCTGTTTTTT.